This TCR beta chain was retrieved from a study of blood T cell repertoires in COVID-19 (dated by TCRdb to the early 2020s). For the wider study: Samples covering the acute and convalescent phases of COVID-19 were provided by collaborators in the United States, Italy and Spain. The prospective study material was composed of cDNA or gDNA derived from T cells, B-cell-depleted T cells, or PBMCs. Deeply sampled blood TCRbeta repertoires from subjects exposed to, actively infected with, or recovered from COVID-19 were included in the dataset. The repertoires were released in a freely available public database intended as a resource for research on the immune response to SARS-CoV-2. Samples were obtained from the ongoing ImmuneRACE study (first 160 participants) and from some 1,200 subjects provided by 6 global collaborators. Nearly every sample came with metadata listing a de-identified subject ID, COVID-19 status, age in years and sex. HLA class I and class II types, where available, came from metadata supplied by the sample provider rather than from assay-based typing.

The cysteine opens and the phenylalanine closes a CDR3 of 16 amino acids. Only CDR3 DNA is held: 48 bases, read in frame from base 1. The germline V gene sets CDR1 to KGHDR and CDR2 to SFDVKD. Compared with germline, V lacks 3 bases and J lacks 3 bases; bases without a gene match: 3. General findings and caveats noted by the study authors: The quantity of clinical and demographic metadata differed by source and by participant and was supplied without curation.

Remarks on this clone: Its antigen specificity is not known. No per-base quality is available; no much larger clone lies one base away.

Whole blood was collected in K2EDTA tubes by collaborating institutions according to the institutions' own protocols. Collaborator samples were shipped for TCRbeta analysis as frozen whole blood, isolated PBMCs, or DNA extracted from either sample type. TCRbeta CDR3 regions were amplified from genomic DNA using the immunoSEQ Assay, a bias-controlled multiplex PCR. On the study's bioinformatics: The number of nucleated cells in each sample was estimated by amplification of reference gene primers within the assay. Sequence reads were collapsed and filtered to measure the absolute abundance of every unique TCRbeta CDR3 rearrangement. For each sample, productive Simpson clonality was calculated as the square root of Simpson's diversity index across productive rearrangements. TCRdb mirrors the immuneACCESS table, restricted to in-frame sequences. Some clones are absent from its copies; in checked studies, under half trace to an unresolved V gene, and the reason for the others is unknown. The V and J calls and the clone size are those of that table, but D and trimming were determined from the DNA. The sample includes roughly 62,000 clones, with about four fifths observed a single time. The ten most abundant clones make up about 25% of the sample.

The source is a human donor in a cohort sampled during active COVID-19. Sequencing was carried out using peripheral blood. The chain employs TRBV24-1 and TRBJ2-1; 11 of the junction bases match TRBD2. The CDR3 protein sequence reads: CATSDPGTSGYNEQFF. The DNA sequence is TGTGCCACCAGTGATCCCGGGACTAGCGGCTACAATGAGCAGTTCTTC.